Shown below are 11 T cell receptor beta chains from a single sample sequenced in a study of cytomegalovirus exposure and HLA in healthy donors (dated by TCRdb to 2015 to 2018). The method behind the library was the immunoSEQ multiplex PCR assay. A mixture of 60 forward primers for TCR Vbeta segments and 13 reverse primers for TCR Jbeta segments was used in the multiplex PCR. Not all clones reach the TCRdb copy of this immuneACCESS table, which keeps in-frame sequences only. Checked studies attribute under half of the gap to unresolved V genes and leave the rest unexplained. This sample holds more than 85,000 clones; 78% were observed only once. The ten largest account for 1.3% of the sample. What was sequenced was PBMCs. Receptor source: a woman aged 25 to 45 in good health and CMV-seronegative.

This clone has more than one count but fewer than ten. This sequence joins TRBV5-1 and TRBJ2-3, with D possibly TRBD1 on 6 matching bases. The germline gives CDR1 SGHRS, CDR2 YFSETQ. There are 16 residues in the CDR3. V dropped 5 bases and J dropped 2 bases, with 18 bases sitting between them. The chain's CDR3 is CASRSGVSGDTDTQYF. The DNA for the CDR3 is TGCGCCAGCAGATCAGGTGTGTCAGGGGACACAGATACGCAGTATTTT.

V and J are TRBV29-1 and TRBJ2-5; TRBD2 agrees at 13 bases. V dropped 0 bases and J dropped 2; count of bases not matched to a gene: 3. The CDR3 has 16 residues. CDR1 is SQVTM and CDR2 is ANQGSEA in the germline V gene. The CDR3 nucleotides are TGCAGCGTTGAAGATCCGGGACTAGCGGGGCAAGAGACCCAGTACTTC. Its protein is CSVEDPGLAGQETQYF.

This chain joins TRBV4-1 and TRBJ1-5, with D hard to call. The CDR3 spans 15 residues. Germline V gene sequence: CDR1 MGHRA, CDR2 YSYEKL. The V gene lost 0 bases and the J gene lost 4 bases, with 10 bases spanning the gap. The CDR3 protein is CASSQEQQPNQPQHF. The CDR3 nucleotides read TGCGCCAGCAGCCAAGAGCAACAGCCTAATCAGCCCCAGCATTTT.

The genes are TRBV10-3 and TRBJ1-5; 11 nucleotides align to TRBD1. The ends lost 0 bases at V and 1 base at J; junction bases unmatched: 5. Germline V gene lookup returns CDR1 ENHRY and CDR2 SYGVKD. The CDR3 is 18 residues long. For the CDR3, the DNA is TGTGCCATCAGTGAGTCGGGGACAGGGGGGATCAGCAATCAGCCCCAGCATTTT. Its translation: CAISESGTGGISNQPQHF.

The CDR3 loop reads CAWRPPGGGNTIYF. The CDR3 DNA follows: TGTGCCTGGAGACCGCCGGGAGGGGGAAACACCATATATTTT. This chain links TRBV30 with TRBJ1-3; D remains ambiguous. V dropped 3 bases and J dropped 4 bases, with 13 bases sitting between them. The CDR3 runs 14 residues. From germline, CDR1 is GTSNPN and CDR2 SVGIG (reference sequence). The whole variable domain, filled in from reference TRBV30 and TRBJ1-3, reads SQTIHQWPATLVQPVGSPLSLECTVEGTSNPNLYWYRQAAGRGLQLLFYSVGIGQISSEVPQNLSASRPQDRQFILSSKKLLLSDSGFYLCAWRPPGGGNTIYFGEGSWLTVV.

The sample holds one count of this clone. The genes are TRBV28 and TRBJ1-1; no reliable D call. The germline V gene has CDR1 MDHEN and CDR2 SYDVKM. Trimming removed 5 bases at V and 1 base at J, with 14 bases between. The CDR3 is made up of 15 amino acids. CDR3 amino acids: CASSRGRRENTEAFF. The CDR3 DNA sequence: TGTGCCAGCAGTAGAGGGAGAAGGGAGAACACTGAAGCTTTCTTT.

The J gene is TRBJ2-7, the V gene TRBV19, with TRBD1 matching over 8 bases. Germline V gives CDR1 LNHDA, CDR2 SQIVND (reference sequence). This CDR3 contains 13 residues. V lost 4 bases, J lost 3 bases, and 2 bases stayed unmatched. The CDR3 region has the DNA TGTGCCAGTAGTAGGGACAGGAGCTACGAGCAGTACTTC. This gives the protein CASSRDRSYEQYF.

This clone has a single count. The rearrangement links TRBV7-6 to TRBJ1-5, with 9 positions matching TRBD1. The CDR3 consists of 13 residues. CDR1 SGHVS and CDR2 FNYEAQ come from the germline V gene. The V and J ends lost 5 bases and 9 bases, in that order; junction bases with no gene match: 5. The CDR3 nucleotides are TGTGCCAGCAGCCTCGGACAGGGGAGGCCCCAGCATTTT. This encodes CASSLGQGRPQHF.

V gene TRBV5-8 combines with J gene TRBJ2-7; perhaps TRBD1 as D (5 bases). The CDR3 loop spans 15 amino acids. CDR1 and CDR2 from the germline V gene are SGHTS and YDEGEE. V lost 4 bases to trimming and J lost 6 bases, with 20 bases between them. DNA for the CDR3: TGTGCCAGCAGCCCGCCCAGGGTGTTCTTACGCGAGCAGTACTTC. Translated: CASSPPRVFLREQYF.

This clone was observed a single time. The chain uses TRBV13 and TRBJ2-3; possibly TRBD2 for D (6 bases). Germline V CDR1 and CDR2: PRHDT, FYEKMQ (reference sequence). The CDR3 length is 13 residues. The V and J ends lost 3 bases and 2 bases respectively, with 6 bases between them. The CDR3 DNA reads as TGTGCCAGCAGCTTGGACTACACAGATACGCAGTATTTT. It yields the protein CASSLDYTDTQYF.

V and J are TRBV6-6 and TRBJ2-7; TRBD2 is a possible D gene (5 bases). Per germline, CDR1 MNHNY and CDR2 SVGAGI (reference sequence). CDR3 length equals 12 residues. V was trimmed by 5 bases and J by 1 base, leaving 6 bases between them. The CDR3 DNA sequence: TGTGCCAGCAGTCGAGGGTCCTACGAGCAGTACTTC. Its translation is CASSRGSYEQYF.